The present TCR beta chain was sequenced within a study of blood T cell repertoires in COVID-19. Study overall: Donors in the United States, Italy and Spain gave samples during acute or convalescent COVID-19. T cells, B-cell-depleted T cells, or PBMCs supplied cDNA or gDNA.

In the source study's methods: Amplification from reference gene primers served as the basis for estimated nucleated cell counts. The assay was immunoSEQ multiplex PCR, and TCRdb's table has in-frame clones only and misses some. D and trimming were read from the DNA, whereas the V and J calls and clone size are those reported in that table. The sample has hundreds of thousands of clones; roughly four fifths are singletons. This CDR3 contains 13 residues. V was cut by 10 bases and J by 0 bases, with 10 bases left in between. The chain has TRBV12-3 or TRBV12-4 and TRBJ1-3, with TRBD1 as a possible D gene (6 bases). The clonotype comes from a woman between 65 and 79 years old with acute or convalescent COVID-19. The source material was peripheral blood. The CDR3 nucleotides read TGTGCCAACAGGGTGAGCTCTGGAAACACCATATATTTT. This codes for CANRVSSGNTIYF.